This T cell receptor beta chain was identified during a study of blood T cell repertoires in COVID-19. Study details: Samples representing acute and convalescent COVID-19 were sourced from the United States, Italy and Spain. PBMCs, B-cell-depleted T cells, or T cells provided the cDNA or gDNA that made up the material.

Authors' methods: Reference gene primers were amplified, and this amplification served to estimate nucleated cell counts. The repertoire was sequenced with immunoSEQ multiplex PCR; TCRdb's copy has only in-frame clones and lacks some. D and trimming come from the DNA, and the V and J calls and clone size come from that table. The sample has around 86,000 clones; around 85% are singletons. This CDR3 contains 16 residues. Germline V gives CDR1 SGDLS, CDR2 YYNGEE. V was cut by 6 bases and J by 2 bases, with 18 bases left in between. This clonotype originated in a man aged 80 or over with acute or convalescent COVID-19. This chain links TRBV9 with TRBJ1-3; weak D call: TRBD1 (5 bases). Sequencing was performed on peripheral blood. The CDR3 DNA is TGTGCCAGCACCACAGAGGAGGGGCTAGCTGGAAACACCATATATTTT. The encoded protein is CASTTEEGLAGNTIYF.